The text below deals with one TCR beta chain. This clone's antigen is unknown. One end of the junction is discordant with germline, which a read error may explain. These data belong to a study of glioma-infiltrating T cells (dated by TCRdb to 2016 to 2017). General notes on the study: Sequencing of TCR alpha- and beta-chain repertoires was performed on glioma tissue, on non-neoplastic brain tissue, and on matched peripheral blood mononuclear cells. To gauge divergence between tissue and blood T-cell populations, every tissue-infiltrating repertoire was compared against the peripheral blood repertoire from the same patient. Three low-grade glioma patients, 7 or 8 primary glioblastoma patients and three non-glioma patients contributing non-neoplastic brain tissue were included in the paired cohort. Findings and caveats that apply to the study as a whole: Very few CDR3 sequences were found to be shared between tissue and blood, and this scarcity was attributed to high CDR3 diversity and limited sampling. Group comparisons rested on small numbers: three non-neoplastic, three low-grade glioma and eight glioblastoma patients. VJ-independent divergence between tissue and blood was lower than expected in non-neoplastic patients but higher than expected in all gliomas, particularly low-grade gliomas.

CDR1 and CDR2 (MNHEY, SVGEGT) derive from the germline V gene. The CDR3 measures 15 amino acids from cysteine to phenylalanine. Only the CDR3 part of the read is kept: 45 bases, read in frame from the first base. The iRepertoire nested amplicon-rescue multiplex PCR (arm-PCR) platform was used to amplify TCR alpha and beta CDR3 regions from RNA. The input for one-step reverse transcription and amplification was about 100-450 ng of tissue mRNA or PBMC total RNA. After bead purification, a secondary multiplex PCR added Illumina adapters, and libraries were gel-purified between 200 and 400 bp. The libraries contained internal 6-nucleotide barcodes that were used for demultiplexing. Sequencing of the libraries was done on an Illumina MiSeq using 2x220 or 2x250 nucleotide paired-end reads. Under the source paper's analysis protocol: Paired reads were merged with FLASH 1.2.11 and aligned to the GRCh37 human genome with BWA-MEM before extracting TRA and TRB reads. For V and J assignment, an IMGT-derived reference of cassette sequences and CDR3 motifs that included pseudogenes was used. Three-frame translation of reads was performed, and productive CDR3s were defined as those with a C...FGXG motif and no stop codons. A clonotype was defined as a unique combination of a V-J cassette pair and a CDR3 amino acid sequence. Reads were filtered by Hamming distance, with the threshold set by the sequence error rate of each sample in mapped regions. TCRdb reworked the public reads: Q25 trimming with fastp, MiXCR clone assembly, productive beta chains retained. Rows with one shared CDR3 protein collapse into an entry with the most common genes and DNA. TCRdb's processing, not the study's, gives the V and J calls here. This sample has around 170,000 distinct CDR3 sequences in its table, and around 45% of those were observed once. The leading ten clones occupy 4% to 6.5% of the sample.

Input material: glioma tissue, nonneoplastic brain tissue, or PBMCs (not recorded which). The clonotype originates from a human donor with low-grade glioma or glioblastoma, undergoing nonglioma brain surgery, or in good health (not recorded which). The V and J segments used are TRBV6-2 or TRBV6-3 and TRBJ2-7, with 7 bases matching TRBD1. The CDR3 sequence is CATREQGSPSYEQYF. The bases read TGCGCCACACGGGAACAGGGGAGTCCCTCCTACGAGCAGTACTTC.